These T cell receptor beta chains were read from a single sample in a study of shared clonotypes between healthy human individuals. TCRdb's table, derived via immunoSEQ multiplex PCR, lists solely in-frame clones and lacks some. The data contain about 640,000 clones, 55% to 75% of them singletons. Input material: memory CD4+ T cells sorted from blood. The receptors derive from a woman in her twenties or thirties in good health. CDR3s include the opening cysteine and the closing phenylalanine or tryptophan. A D gene is named only where the DNA matches it firmly. The size of a clone is reported for some rows only, either as once, few or many, or as a class for expanded clones.

-	TRBV5-1	TRBJ2-1	-	TGCGCCAGCAGCTTGGAATCAGGGCTCCCCTACAATGAGCAGTTCTTC	CASSLESGLPYNEQFF
-	TRBV18	TRBJ1-4	-	TGTGCCAGCTCACCACCTTCGCCTTCTGGCAGGAAACTGTTTTTT	CASSPPSPSGRKLFF
TRBD1	TRBV28	TRBJ2-7	-	TGTGCCAGCAGTTTACCTGGACAGGGGATCGCCTACGAGCAGTACTTC	CASSLPGQGIAYEQYF
-	TRBV5-1	TRBJ1-1	-	TGCGCCAGCAGCTTGGGACAGGACACTGAAGCTTTCTTT	CASSLGQDTEAFF
TRBD1	TRBV6-5	TRBJ1-2	-	TGTGCCAGCAGTTACCGTCAGGGGGTTGGCTACACCTTC	CASSYRQGVGYTF
TRBD2	TRBV2	TRBJ2-2	-	TGTGCCAGCATGTTCCGGGAGGGTACCGGGGAGCTGTTTTTT	CASMFREGTGELFF
-	TRBV18	TRBJ2-2	-	TGTGCCAGCTCACCCGGACATAACACCGGGGAGCTGTTTTTT	CASSPGHNTGELFF
TRBD1	TRBV14	TRBJ1-1	few	TGTGCCAGCAGCCAAGTCGTCAGGGGGACTGAAGCTTTCTTT	CASSQVVRGTEAFF
-	TRBV6-5	TRBJ2-6	-	TGTGCCAGCTGGGCTTGGGCCTCTGGGGCCAACGTCCTGACTTTC	CASWAWASGANVLTF
-	TRBV5-5	TRBJ2-7	-	TGTGCCAGCAGCTCTTGGACTGCCTACGAGCAGTACTTC	CASSSWTAYEQYF
TRBD2	TRBV5-1	TRBJ2-3	-	TGCGCCAGCAGCCTAGCGGGAGTGTTCACAGATACGCAGTATTTT	CASSLAGVFTDTQYF
-	TRBV28	TRBJ1-5	-	TGTGCCAGCAGTTTAAGGGTATGGGAGGGCAATCAGCCCCAGCATTTT	CASSLRVWEGNQPQHF
TRBD2	TRBV7-6	TRBJ2-1	few	TGTGCCAGCAGCTCCAGGACTAGCGGATACTACAATGAGCAGTTCTTC	CASSSRTSGYYNEQFF
-	TRBV19	TRBJ1-1	-	TGTGCCAGTAGTGCCCTCGTCCCAGGGGCTATGAACACTGAAGCTTTCTTT	CASSALVPGAMNTEAFF
TRBD1	TRBV18	TRBJ1-1	-	TGTGCCAGCTCACTTGGGACAGGGGGCAACACTGAAGCTTTCTTT	CASSLGTGGNTEAFF
-	TRBV28	TRBJ1-4	-	TGTGCCAGCAGTTCCATACAGGGTTTCCGGGAAAAACTGTTTTTT	CASSSIQGFREKLFF
-	TRBV6-4	TRBJ1-1	-	TGTGCCAGCAGTTACGCCCAGTACACTGAAGCTTTCTTT	CASSYAQYTEAFF
TRBD2	TRBV11-2	TRBJ2-3	few	TGTGCCAGCAGCTCGGGACTAGCGGGCTCAGGAGGTACAGATACGCAGTATTTT	CASSSGLAGSGGTDTQYF